The 9 T cell receptor beta chains in this list originate from one sample, sequenced in a study of control samples from healthy donors and cancer patients. TCRdb's table, derived via immunoSEQ multiplex PCR, lists solely in-frame clones and lacks some. This sample has more than 100,000 clones; roughly 90% occur once, and the top ten carry 19%. Sequencing was done on a sample of PBMCs. These receptors all come from a man aged 55 to 70 with lung cancer.

The chain carries TRBV30 and TRBJ1-6; no clear D. CDR1 GTSNPN and CDR2 SVGIG come from the germline V gene (reference sequence). The CDR3 has 15 amino acids. The V and J ends lost 0 bases and 10 bases respectively, with 16 bases between them. Here the CDR3 reads CAWSVASPEGSPLHF. The DNA of the CDR3 is TGTGCCTGGAGTGTGGCCAGCCCGGAGGGCTCACCCCTCCACTTT.

The rearrangement links TRBV2 to TRBJ1-2, with 10 bases matching TRBD1. The CDR3 runs 15 residues. J gave up 4 bases and V 4 bases, and 6 bases lay outside the gene matches. The germline V gene has CDR1 SNHLY and CDR2 FYNNEI. Here the CDR3 reads CASSALGTGVYGYTF. The DNA of the CDR3 is TGTGCCAGCAGTGCCCTCGGGACAGGGGTCTATGGCTACACCTTC.

A remark on this clone: This could be a read error, since a much larger clone is one nucleotide away. Other DNA sequences from this sample encode an identical CDR3 as well. This rearrangement joins TRBV18 to TRBJ1-5, with 7 bases aligning to TRBD1. Germline CDR1 KGHSH, CDR2 LQKENI. The V and J ends lost 1 base and 2 bases, in that order; junction bases with no gene match: 2. The CDR3 has 15 residues. The chain's CDR3 is CASSPLGQGNQPQHF. In DNA form, the CDR3 reads TGTGCCAGCTCACCACTAGGACAGGGCAATCAGCCCCAGCATTTT.

This sequence joins TRBV4-1 and TRBJ2-5; 9 positions match TRBD2. Trimming removed 0 bases from V and 4 bases from J; junction bases left unmatched: 9. This CDR3 is 17 amino acids long. The germline V gene encodes CDR1 MGHRA and CDR2 YSYEKL. The CDR3 DNA is TGCGCCAGCAGCCAAGATCGGGGCGGGGGGGCAGGAGAGACCCAGTACTTC. It specifies CASSQDRGGGAGETQYF.

The V and J genes are TRBV6-6 and TRBJ2-1; possible D gene TRBD2, 5 bases. The CDR3 consists of 12 residues. V lost 6 bases and J lost 5, with 8 bases in between. Germline CDR1 is MNHNY and CDR2 is SVGAGI (reference sequence). The CDR3 bases are TGTGCCAGCAGACGGGGTGACAATGAGCAGTTCTTC. The encoded protein is CASRRGDNEQFF.

The rearrangement links TRBV6-1 to TRBJ2-2; 9 bases agree with TRBD2. The CDR3 spans 19 residues. Trimming took 2 bases from V and 2 from J; bases not matched to a gene: 12. Germline V gene lookup returns CDR1 MNHNS and CDR2 SASEGT. CDR3 in DNA: TGTGCCAGCAGTGAAAGTATATTTATGACTAGCGGTAACACCGGGGAGCTGTTTTTT. Encoded protein: CASSESIFMTSGNTGELFF.

This clone occurred a few times. The V and J genes are TRBV2 and TRBJ1-1; D gene unclear. V was cut by 4 bases and J by 6 bases, with 6 bases left in between. The germline V gene encodes CDR1 SNHLY and CDR2 FYNNEI. The CDR3 spans 11 residues. The CDR3 spells CASSGAAEAFF. The DNA of the CDR3 is TGTGCCAGCAGTGGGGCCGCTGAAGCTTTCTTT.

The chain recombines TRBV5-1 with TRBJ2-5; 8 positions agree with TRBD2. Germline V CDR1 and CDR2: SGHRS, YFSETQ. This CDR3 spans 15 amino acids. Trimming took 3 bases from V and 5 from J; bases not matched to a gene: 9. The CDR3 sequence: CASSSPGGAGETQYF. CDR3 coding DNA: TGCGCCAGCAGCTCTCCCGGGGGGGCCGGGGAGACCCAGTACTTC. Full variable domain (missing parts from reference TRBV5-1 and TRBJ2-5): KAGVTQTPRYLIKTRGQQVTLSCSPISGHRSVSWYQQTPGQGLQFLFEYFSETQRNKGNFPGRFSGRQFSNSRSEMNVSTLELGDSALYLCASSSPGGAGETQYFGPGTRLLVL.

V is TRBV6-5 and J is TRBJ2-5; 7 nucleotides align to TRBD1. The CDR3 totals 15 residues. Germline CDR1 and CDR2: MNHEY and SVGAGI. J gave up 1 base and V 2 bases, and 4 bases lay outside the gene matches. The CDR3 protein is CASSYTGDSQETQYF. CDR3 DNA: TGTGCCAGCAGTTACACAGGGGACAGCCAAGAGACCCAGTACTTC.